These 24 T cell receptor beta chains originate from one sample sequenced in a study of glioma-infiltrating T cells after dendritic cell vaccination. Sequencing was performed with immunoSEQ multiplex PCR; in TCRdb, only in-frame clones are kept and a portion is missing. The table lists some 70,000 clones, approximately 78% of them singletons. The sample here was blood, taken before dendritic cell vaccination. The receptor source for this set is a human donor with glioblastoma.

The rearrangement links TRBV7-9 to TRBJ1-1, with 9 nucleotides matching TRBD1. CDR3 length equals 15 residues. The germline CDR1 and CDR2 sequences are SEHNR and FQNEAQ (reference sequence). The trim removed 7 bases at V and 6 bases at J, leaving 12 bases unmatched. The CDR3 spells CASTTPGQGGPEAFF. The CDR3 region has the DNA TGTGCCAGCACCACGCCGGGACAGGGAGGACCTGAAGCTTTCTTT.

The chain couples TRBV19 to TRBJ1-5, with unresolved D. CDR1 and CDR2 from the germline V gene are LNHDA and SQIVND (reference sequence). The CDR3 extends over 13 amino acids. V dropped 11 bases and J dropped 5 bases, with 16 bases sitting between them. This CDR3 reads CAASTALDQPQHF. For the CDR3, the DNA is TGTGCCGCCTCTACCGCCCTCGATCAGCCCCAGCATTTT.

The chain is built from TRBV4-1 and TRBJ2-3; 9 bases are a match to TRBD2. V lost 1 base, J lost 3 bases, and 8 bases stayed unmatched. The CDR3 loop spans 17 amino acids. Germline CDR1 reads MGHRA; CDR2 reads YSYEKL. CDR3 loop: CASSQVGRGGRTDTQYF. The CDR3 coding sequence is TGCGCCAGCAGCCAAGTAGGGCGGGGGGGCCGGACAGATACGCAGTATTTT.

V is TRBV9 and J is TRBJ1-3; D unclear. Germline V lookup: CDR1 SGDLS, CDR2 YYNGEE. Trimming took 3 bases from V and 0 from J, leaving 7 bases between them. This CDR3 region has 14 residues. In DNA form, the CDR3 reads TGTGCCAGCAGCGCGGCGGGCTCTGGAAACACCATATATTTT. It codes for CASSAAGSGNTIYF.

The V gene is TRBV2, the J gene TRBJ2-5, with unresolved D. From germline, CDR1 is SNHLY and CDR2 FYNNEI. The V end lost 4 bases, the J end lost 2 bases, and 8 bases lay between the germline ends. This CDR3 comprises 13 residues. CDR3 amino acids: CASSGQIQETQYF. The CDR3 nucleotides read TGTGCCAGCAGTGGCCAGATTCAAGAGACCCAGTACTTC. The entire variable domain, with the rest obtained from reference TRBV2 and TRBJ2-5, is as follows: EPEVTQTPSHQVTQMGQEVILRCVPISNHLYFYWYRQILGQKVEFLVSFYNNEISEKSEIFDDQFSVERPDGSNFTLKIRSTKLEDSAMYFCASSGQIQETQYFGPGTRLLVL.

The rearrangement joins TRBV15 to TRBJ2-4; D not certain. The germline V and J ends were trimmed by 1 base and 0 bases, with 4 bases remaining between them. The CDR3 covers 14 residues. The germline CDR1 and CDR2 sequences are LNHNV and YYDKDF (reference sequence). CDR3 nucleotides: TGTGCCACCAGCAGAGGACTAGCCAAAAACATTCAGTACTTC. Translation gives CATSRGLAKNIQYF.

The V call is TRBV10-3, the J call TRBJ1-1, with a weak D call TRBD1 (5 bases). Germline V gene lookup returns CDR1 ENHRY and CDR2 SYGVKD. V was trimmed by 5 bases and J by 0 bases, leaving 25 bases between them. The CDR3 consists of 19 residues. CDR3 sequence: CAISFGRASFNMMNTEAFF. CDR3 coding DNA: TGTGCCATCAGTTTCGGCAGGGCGTCGTTCAATATGATGAACACTGAAGCTTTCTTT.

This sequence joins TRBV7-6 and TRBJ2-7; D is undetermined. CDR3 length: 13 amino acids. Germline assignment: CDR1 SGHVS and CDR2 FNYEAQ. V was cut by 0 bases and J by 3 bases, with 6 bases left in between. The CDR3 spells CASSLARDYEQYF. DNA for the CDR3: TGTGCCAGCAGCTTAGCGCGAGACTACGAGCAGTACTTC.

The CDR3 loop reads CASSESLLAPSEQYF. The CDR3, as DNA: TGCGCCAGCAGTGAGTCCCTTCTGGCTCCCTCCGAGCAGTACTTC. The chain uses TRBV10-1 and TRBJ2-7; D is unresolved. The CDR3 runs to 15 residues. Germline V gene sequence: CDR1 WNHNN, CDR2 SYGVQD (reference sequence). V was cut by 0 bases and J by 6 bases, with 15 bases left in between.

This rearrangement joins TRBV2 to TRBJ2-5; D is perhaps TRBD1 (7 bases). Germline V CDR1 and CDR2: SNHLY, FYNNEI. The CDR3 runs to 13 residues. Trimming removed 11 bases from V and 7 bases from J, with 20 bases in between. This CDR3 reads CACKGQPEGTQYF. CDR3 coding DNA: TGTGCCTGCAAGGGACAGCCGGAGGGGACCCAGTACTTC.

This chain connects TRBV7-2 to TRBJ1-4; D is ambiguous. The length of the CDR3 is 14 residues. Trimming took 2 bases from V and 5 from J, leaving 9 bases between them. Germline CDR1 and CDR2: SGHTA and FQGNSA. CDR3: CASSLSGENEKLFF. The CDR3 DNA is TGTGCCAGCAGCTTATCCGGAGAGAATGAAAAACTGTTTTTT.

The chain carries TRBV6-6 and TRBJ2-7; D may be TRBD2 (6 bases). Trimming took off 6 bases at V and 3 bases at J, with 15 bases between the two ends. This CDR3 has 14 residues. Per germline, CDR1 MNHNY and CDR2 SVGAGI (reference sequence). The CDR3 is CASSYPGTLYEQYF. In nucleotides, the CDR3 is TGTGCCAGCAGCTACCCCGGGACTCTCTACGAGCAGTACTTC.

This chain connects TRBV6-6 to TRBJ1-5; D unresolved. V was clipped by 7 bases and J by 0 bases, with 13 bases between them. The CDR3 length is 15 residues. Germline assignment: CDR1 MNHNY and CDR2 SVGAGI (reference sequence). The CDR3 spells CASTEVVDSNQPQHF. The CDR3 DNA sequence: TGTGCCAGCACCGAGGTCGTAGATAGCAATCAGCCCCAGCATTTT.

This clone was counted once. V is TRBV6-6 and J is TRBJ1-1, with a weak D call TRBD1 (6 bases). Germline V gives CDR1 MNHNY, CDR2 SVGAGI (reference sequence). The V end lost 5 bases, the J end lost 8 bases, and 12 bases lay between the germline ends. The CDR3 totals 12 residues. This CDR3 is CASSSRTVEAFF. The CDR3 nucleotides are TGTGCCAGCAGTAGTCGGACAGTGGAAGCTTTCTTT.

This clone was seen only a few times. The gene calls are TRBV13 and TRBJ1-1; 7 nucleotides agree with TRBD1. Germline V lookup: CDR1 PRHDT, CDR2 FYEKMQ (reference sequence). This CDR3 spans 15 amino acids. Trimming took 10 bases from V and 1 from J; bases not matched to a gene: 12. This CDR3 is CATLETRQGNTEAFF. In DNA form, the CDR3 reads TGTGCCACCCTGGAAACGCGACAGGGGAACACTGAAGCTTTCTTT.

The chain links TRBV27 to TRBJ2-5; 7 bases fit TRBD2. The CDR3 is 13 residues long. Germline assignment: CDR1 MNHEY and CDR2 SMNVEV (reference sequence). The ends lost 5 bases at V and 7 bases at J; junction bases unmatched: 7. CDR3 sequence reads: CASSIQRGGTQYF. CDR3 DNA: TGTGCCAGCAGTATTCAACGCGGGGGGACCCAGTACTTC.

This rearrangement joins TRBV4-1 to TRBJ2-3, with TRBD2 as a possible D gene (5 bases). Germline V gene data show CDR1 as MGHRA and CDR2 as YSYEKL. The CDR3 is 13 residues long. Trimming stripped 1 base from V and 5 bases from J, with 7 bases between. CDR3 sequence reads: CASSQVLGDTQYF. CDR3 nucleotides: TGCGCCAGCAGCCAAGTACTAGGAGATACGCAGTATTTT.

The V call is TRBV19, the J call TRBJ2-3; D not resolved. CDR1 is LNHDA, CDR2 SQIVND, per germline (reference sequence). The CDR3 consists of 12 residues. Trimming took 6 bases from V and 4 from J, leaving 8 bases between them. Here the CDR3 DNA reads TGTGCCAGTAGAATCGGGTCAGATACGCAGTATTTT. This encodes CASRIGSDTQYF.

J is TRBJ2-7 and V is TRBV5-1; D ambiguous. The germline V gene has CDR1 SGHRS and CDR2 YFSETQ. Trimming shortened V by 3 bases and J by 2 bases, and 3 bases separated the two germline ends. CDR3 length equals 11 residues. The CDR3, as DNA: TGCGCCAGCAGCTCCGCCTACGAGCAGTACTTC. Translated: CASSSAYEQYF.

The rearrangement joins TRBV6-1 to TRBJ2-7; 7 positions match TRBD1. With 7 bases clipped from V and 1 base from J, the junction kept 10 bases outside the gene matches. Germline values: CDR1 MNHNS, CDR2 SASEGT. CDR3 length equals 15 residues. CDR3 protein: CASMVRTGSSYEQYF. The DNA of the CDR3 is TGTGCCAGCATGGTCAGGACAGGCTCATCCTACGAGCAGTACTTC.

The chain employs TRBV6-1 and TRBJ2-2; the D gene is possibly TRBD1 (6 bases). CDR1 is MNHNS, CDR2 SASEGT, per germline. The CDR3 covers 15 residues. The germline V and J ends were trimmed by 11 bases and 4 bases, with 20 bases remaining between them. CDR3 region: CAGNPTGAGTGELFF. In DNA form, the CDR3 reads TGTGCCGGAAACCCGACAGGTGCGGGCACCGGGGAGCTGTTTTTT.

The CDR3, as DNA: TGTGCCAGCACCCGAAGCGGGGTAGGGGATACGCAGTATTTT. It is translated as CASTRSGVGDTQYF. The chain couples TRBV9 to TRBJ2-3; 7 bases match TRBD2. CDR1 and CDR2 from the germline V gene are SGDLS and YYNGEE. After removal of 6 bases from V and 6 bases from J, the junction contained 10 bases not matched to a gene. This CDR3 is 14 amino acids long.

This clone was observed once. The chain links TRBV15 to TRBJ2-7, with D possibly matching TRBD1 (6 bases). Trimming cost V 0 bases and J 6 bases, with 18 bases left between them. This CDR3 is 16 amino acids long. The germline V gene encodes CDR1 LNHNV and CDR2 YYDKDF (reference sequence). The CDR3 loop reads CATSRDWNRASAEQYF. The CDR3 coding sequence is TGTGCCACCAGCAGAGATTGGAACAGGGCTTCGGCCGAGCAGTACTTC.

The chain links TRBV19 to TRBJ1-3; 7 nucleotides agree with TRBD1. The CDR3 totals 14 residues. Per germline, CDR1 LNHDA and CDR2 SQIVND (reference sequence). V lost 8 bases and J lost 0; bases outside the gene matches: 4. This chain's CDR3 is CASSPGGSGNTIYF. The CDR3 DNA follows: TGTGCCAGTTCACCAGGGGGCTCTGGAAACACCATATATTTT.